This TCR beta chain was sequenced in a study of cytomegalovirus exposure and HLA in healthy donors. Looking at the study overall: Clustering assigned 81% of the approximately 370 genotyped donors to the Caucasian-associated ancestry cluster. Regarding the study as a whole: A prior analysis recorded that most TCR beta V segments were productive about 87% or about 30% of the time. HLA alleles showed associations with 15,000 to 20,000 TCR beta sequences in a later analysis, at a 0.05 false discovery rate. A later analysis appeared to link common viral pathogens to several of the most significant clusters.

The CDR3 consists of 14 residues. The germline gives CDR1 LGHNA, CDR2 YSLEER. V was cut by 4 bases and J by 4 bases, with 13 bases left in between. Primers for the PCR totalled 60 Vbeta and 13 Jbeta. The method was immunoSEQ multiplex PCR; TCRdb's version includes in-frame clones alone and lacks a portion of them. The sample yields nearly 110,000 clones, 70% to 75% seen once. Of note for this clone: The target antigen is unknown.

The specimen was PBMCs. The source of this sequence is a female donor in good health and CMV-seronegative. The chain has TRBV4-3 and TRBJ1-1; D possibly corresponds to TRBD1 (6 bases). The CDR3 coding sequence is TGCGCCAGCAGCCCCCGAAGGGGGGGCACTGAAGCTTTCTTT. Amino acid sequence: CASSPRRGGTEAFF.